This T cell receptor beta chain is drawn from a study of blood T cells in healthy people across ages. This clonotype has just a few counts. Its antigen is unknown. V was cut by 3 bases and J by 5 bases, with 25 bases left in between. Germline lookup yields CDR1 SGHNT and CDR2 YYREEE (reference sequence). The CDR3 contains 18 residues. Then a second PCR, running roughly 7 to 12 cycles, was carried out with a sample-barcoded 5' primer and a J-beta primer mix. Each CDR3 protein gets one entry after TCRdb re-called the 5' RACE reads with MiXCR. The sample holds over 700,000 distinct CDR3 sequences, 25% seen once. Findings and caveats of the study: Expanded clonotype shifts may have been confounded, as the donors had an unknown CMV status.

The data were also submitted as part of a second study, on T cells of mothers and their children.

This TCR was sampled from a boy between 10 and 17 years old in good health. Sequencing was done on a sample of blood. The rearrangement links TRBV5-4 to TRBJ2-3; D might be TRBD1 or TRBD2, each matching 6 bases. CDR3 residues: CASSSWLGWGAEVDTQYF. As DNA, the CDR3 is TGTGCCAGCAGCTCCTGGCTAGGGTGGGGGGCTGAGGTAGATACGCAGTATTTT.